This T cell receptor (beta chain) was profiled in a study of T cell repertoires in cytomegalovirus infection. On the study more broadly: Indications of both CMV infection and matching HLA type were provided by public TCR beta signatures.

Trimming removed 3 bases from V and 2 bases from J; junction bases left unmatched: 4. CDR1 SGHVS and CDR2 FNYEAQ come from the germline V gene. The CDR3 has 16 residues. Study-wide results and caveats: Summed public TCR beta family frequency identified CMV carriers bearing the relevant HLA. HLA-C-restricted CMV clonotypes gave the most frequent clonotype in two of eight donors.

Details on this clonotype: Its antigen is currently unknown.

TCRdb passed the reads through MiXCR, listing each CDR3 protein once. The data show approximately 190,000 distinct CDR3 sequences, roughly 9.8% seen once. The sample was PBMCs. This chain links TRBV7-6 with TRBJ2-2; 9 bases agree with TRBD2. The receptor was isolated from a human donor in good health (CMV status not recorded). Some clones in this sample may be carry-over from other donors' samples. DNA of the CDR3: TGTGCCAGCAGCTTGACTAGCGGCATTAACACCGGGGAGCTGTTTTTT. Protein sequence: CASSLTSGINTGELFF.